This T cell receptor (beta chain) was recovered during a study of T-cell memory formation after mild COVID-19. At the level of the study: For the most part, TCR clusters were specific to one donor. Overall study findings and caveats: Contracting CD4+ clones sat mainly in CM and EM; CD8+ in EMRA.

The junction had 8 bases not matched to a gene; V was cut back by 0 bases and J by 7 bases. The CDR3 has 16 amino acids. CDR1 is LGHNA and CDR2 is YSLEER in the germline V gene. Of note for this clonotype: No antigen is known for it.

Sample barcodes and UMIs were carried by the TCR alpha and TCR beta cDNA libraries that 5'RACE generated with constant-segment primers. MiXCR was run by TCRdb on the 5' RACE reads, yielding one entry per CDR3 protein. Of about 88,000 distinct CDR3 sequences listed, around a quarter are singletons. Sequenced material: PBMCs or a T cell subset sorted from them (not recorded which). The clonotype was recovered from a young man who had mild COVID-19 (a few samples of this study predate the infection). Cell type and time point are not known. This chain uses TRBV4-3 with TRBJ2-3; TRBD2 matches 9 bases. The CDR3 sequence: CASSQDPRGGLNTQYF. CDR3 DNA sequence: TGCGCCAGCAGCCAAGATCCGCGGGGGGGACTTAATACGCAGTATTTT.